Following are 32 T cell receptor beta chains from one sample sequenced in a study of T cells expressing NK-cell markers. TCRdb reprocessed the 5' RACE reads; each CDR3 protein has one entry and no DNA is given. Its listing shows roughly 160,000 distinct CDR3 sequences. Source material: blood T cells: a sorted CD56 or NKG2C T cell subset, CD4+ or CD8+ T cells, or bulk PBMC T cells (not recorded which). The receptors stem from a man aged 18 to 69 in good health.

The CDR3 protein is CASSSTGVGTDTQYF. This chain links TRBV9 with TRBJ2-3; the D call of TRBD1 rests on TCRdb alone, since no DNA is present to check it. This CDR3 has 15 amino acids. CDR1 SGDLS and CDR2 YYNGEE come from the germline V gene. Drawing the rest from reference TRBV9 and TRBJ2-3, the complete variable domain is DSGVTQTPKHLITATGQRVTLRCSPRSGDLSVYWYQQSLDQGLQFLIQYYNGEERAKGNILERFSAQQFPDLHSELNLSSLELGDSALYFCASSSTGVGTDTQYFGPGTRLTVL.

The CDR3 sequence: CASSPGGLPYEQYF. The rearrangement links TRBV12-3 or TRBV12-4 to TRBJ2-7; the TCRdb call, TRBD2, lacks DNA for checking. This CDR3 comprises 14 residues.

The chain combines TRBV18 with TRBJ1-2; TCRdb reports TRBD1, a call that lacks DNA to check it against. Per the germline V gene, CDR1 is KGHSH and CDR2 is LQKENI. This CDR3 comprises 17 residues. CDR3: CASSRIRDSALNYGYTF.

The rearrangement links TRBV4-1 to TRBJ2-1. This CDR3 region has 15 residues. Germline V CDR1 and CDR2: MGHRA, YSYEKL. This chain's CDR3 is CASSQEVTPYNEQFF.

This chain links TRBV6-2 or TRBV6-3 with TRBJ2-7; TCRdb indicates TRBD1, and absent DNA this call remains unverified. CDR3 length equals 15 residues. Germline V gives CDR1 MNHEY, CDR2 SVGEGT. CDR3 sequence reads: CASSPEPGQPYEQYF.

The J gene is TRBJ1-2, the V gene TRBV27; TCRdb designates TRBD1, a call that cannot be tested without DNA. The CDR3 is 13 residues long. From germline, CDR1 is MNHEY and CDR2 SMNVEV (reference sequence). The CDR3 protein is CASSPWTAYGYTF.

J is TRBJ1-5 and V is TRBV7-9; the TCRdb D gene call, TRBD1, has no DNA to confirm it. This CDR3 is built from 15 residues. The germline CDR1 and CDR2 sequences are SEHNR and FQNEAQ (reference sequence). CDR3 residues: CASSLYGDKNQPQHF.

This chain uses TRBV7-2 with TRBJ2-3. CDR3 length equals 17 residues. Germline V gives CDR1 SGHTA, CDR2 FQGNSA. CDR3 in amino acids: CASSAALAYIGTDTQYF.

The chain is built from TRBV3-1 and TRBJ2-7. The length of the CDR3 is 14 residues. Germline CDR1 is LGHDT and CDR2 is YNNKEL (reference sequence). This CDR3 reads CASSREGPSYEQYF.

The V gene is TRBV5-1, the J gene TRBJ1-1; absent DNA, TCRdb's TRBD1 call cannot be checked. This CDR3 region has 13 residues. In germline, CDR1 is SGHRS, CDR2 YFSETQ. The CDR3 protein is CASSGTGRSEAFF.

V is TRBV5-4 and J is TRBJ2-5. Germline values: CDR1 SGHNT, CDR2 YYREEE (reference sequence). The CDR3 loop spans 15 amino acids. CDR3 sequence: CASSLVPGVQETQYF.

The chain has TRBV6-2 or TRBV6-3 and TRBJ2-7; TCRdb designates TRBD1, a call that cannot be tested without DNA. The CDR3 has 15 residues. Looked up from germline, CDR1 is MNHEY and CDR2 is SVGEGT. CDR3 in amino acids: CASSTRDGGPYEQYF.

The J gene is TRBJ2-5, the V gene TRBV27; TCRdb picks TRBD2, but there is no DNA to check that call. CDR1 is MNHEY and CDR2 is SMNVEV in the germline V gene (reference sequence). This CDR3 is 15 amino acids long. The CDR3 region is CASREVRGPQETQYF.

The chain combines TRBV7-8 with TRBJ1-6; TCRdb gives TRBD1 as the D gene, but with no DNA this cannot be confirmed. Germline assignment: CDR1 SGHVS and CDR2 FQNEAQ. The CDR3 sequence is 17 residues long. The CDR3 sequence is CASSSPAGQPRNSPLHF.

The gene calls are TRBV5-6 and TRBJ2-5; TCRdb's D call of TRBD2 is untestable without DNA. The CDR3 length is 16 residues. Germline-derived CDR1 and CDR2 are SGHDT and YYEEEE. This CDR3 is CASGGLTGRLGETQYF.

This chain connects TRBV10-2 to TRBJ2-2; there is no DNA to check the TCRdb D call of TRBD1. CDR1 WSHSY and CDR2 SAAADI come from the germline V gene. CDR3 size: 15 residues. The chain's CDR3 is CASSESPGFTGELFF.

This chain links TRBV19 with TRBJ1-1; TCRdb gives TRBD1 as the D gene, but with no DNA this cannot be confirmed. The CDR3 is 11 residues long. Germline V lookup: CDR1 LNHDA, CDR2 SQIVND (reference sequence). The CDR3 reads CATQGSTEAFF.

The chain couples TRBV12-3 or TRBV12-4 to TRBJ2-3. The CDR3 runs 14 residues. The CDR3 spells CASSPPQSTDTQYF.

This rearrangement joins TRBV10-1 to TRBJ2-7; the D call from TCRdb, TRBD1, cannot be confirmed without DNA. There are 20 residues in the CDR3. CDR1 and CDR2 (germline): WNHNN, SYGVQD (reference sequence). The chain's CDR3 is CASSERGVGTEVLTSYEQYF.

The J gene is TRBJ1-2, the V gene TRBV5-6; TCRdb picks TRBD1, but there is no DNA to check that call. CDR3 length: 14 amino acids. From germline, CDR1 is SGHDT and CDR2 YYEEEE. CDR3 protein: CASSSGTVYYGYTF.

This chain uses TRBV28 with TRBJ1-1; the D call of TRBD1 rests on TCRdb alone, since no DNA is present to check it. The length of the CDR3 is 13 residues. Germline CDR1 reads MDHEN; CDR2 reads SYDVKM. The chain's CDR3 is CASSSTTGTEAFF.

The rearrangement links TRBV7-9 to TRBJ2-1; TCRdb outputs TRBD1, but without DNA this stays unchecked. Germline-derived CDR1 and CDR2 are SEHNR and FQNEAQ (reference sequence). CDR3 size: 15 residues. The CDR3 reads CASSYTGTSYNEQFF.

The chain links TRBV11-1 to TRBJ2-5; TCRdb's assignment of TRBD1 cannot be checked, as there is no DNA. The germline V gene encodes CDR1 SGHAT and CDR2 FQDESV (reference sequence). The CDR3 sequence is 18 residues long. The CDR3 spells CASSLARDRGFRQETQYF.

The chain has TRBV12-3 or TRBV12-4 and TRBJ2-7. The CDR3 consists of 11 residues. This CDR3 reads CASSLGREQYF.

This chain links TRBV7-2 with TRBJ2-2. In germline, CDR1 is SGHTA, CDR2 FQGNSA. This CDR3 region has 14 residues. CDR3 residues: CASSFSANTGELFF.

V and J are TRBV5-1 and TRBJ1-1; the D call of TRBD1 rests on TCRdb alone, since no DNA is present to check it. This CDR3 has 12 residues. Per germline, CDR1 SGHRS and CDR2 YFSETQ. The CDR3 is CASSASSGQAFF.

The gene calls are TRBV29-1 and TRBJ2-2. Per germline, CDR1 SQVTM and CDR2 ANQGSEA. This CDR3 comprises 13 residues. CDR3 loop: CSVDGLGTGELFF.

The chain recombines TRBV7-9 with TRBJ2-1; TCRdb's D gene call, TRBD1, goes unchecked for lack of DNA. The CDR3 length is 17 residues. Per the germline V gene, CDR1 is SEHNR and CDR2 is FQNEAQ (reference sequence). The CDR3 region is CASSRILRGHFYNEQFF.

This chain joins TRBV4-2 and TRBJ1-6. The CDR3 is made up of 16 amino acids. Looked up from germline, CDR1 is LGHNA and CDR2 is YNFKEQ. CDR3 loop: CASSQTETSYNSPLHF.

V is TRBV20-1 and J is TRBJ2-3; as DNA is missing, the TRBD2 call by TCRdb cannot be tested. The germline V gene encodes CDR1 DFQATT and CDR2 SNEGSKA (reference sequence). The CDR3 runs 15 residues. The chain's CDR3 is CSARDGPGGPDTQYF.

The rearrangement uses TRBV19 and TRBJ2-5; the D gene TCRdb calls, TRBD1, cannot be checked with no DNA. Germline loops: CDR1 LNHDA, CDR2 SQIVND (reference sequence). The CDR3 consists of 16 residues. This chain's CDR3 is CASSMSLGQGKETQYF.

The CDR3 region is CASSPAVTTRVQETQYF. The chain has TRBV5-1 and TRBJ2-5; TCRdb indicates TRBD2, and absent DNA this call remains unverified. The CDR3 runs to 17 residues. Germline CDR1 and CDR2: SGHRS and YFSETQ.